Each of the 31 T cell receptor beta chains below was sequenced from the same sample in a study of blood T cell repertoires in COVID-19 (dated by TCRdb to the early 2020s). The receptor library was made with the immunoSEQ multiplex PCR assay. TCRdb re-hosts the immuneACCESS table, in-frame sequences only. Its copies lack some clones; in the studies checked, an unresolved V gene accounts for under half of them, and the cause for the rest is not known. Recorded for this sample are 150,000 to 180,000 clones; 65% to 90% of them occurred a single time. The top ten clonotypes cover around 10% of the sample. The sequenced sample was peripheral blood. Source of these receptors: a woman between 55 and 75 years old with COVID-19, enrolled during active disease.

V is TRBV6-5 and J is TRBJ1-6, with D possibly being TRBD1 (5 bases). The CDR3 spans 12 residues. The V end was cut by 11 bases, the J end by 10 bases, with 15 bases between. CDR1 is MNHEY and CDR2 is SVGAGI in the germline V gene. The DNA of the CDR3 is TGTGCCCCTGAGCGGGGGTGCTCACCCCTCCACTTT. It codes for CAPERGCSPLHF.

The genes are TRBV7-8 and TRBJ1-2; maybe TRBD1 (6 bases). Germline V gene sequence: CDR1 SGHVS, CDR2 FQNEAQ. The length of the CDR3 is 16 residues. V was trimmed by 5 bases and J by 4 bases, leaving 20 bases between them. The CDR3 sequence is CASSARTGLGGYGYTF. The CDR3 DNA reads TGTGCCAGCAGCGCCAGAACAGGGTTAGGGGGCTATGGCTACACCTTC.

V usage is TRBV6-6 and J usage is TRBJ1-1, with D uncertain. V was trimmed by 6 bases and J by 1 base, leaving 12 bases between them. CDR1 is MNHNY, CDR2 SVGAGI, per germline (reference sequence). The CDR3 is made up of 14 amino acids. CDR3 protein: CASRIIRENTEAFF. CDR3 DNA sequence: TGTGCCAGCAGAATTATCCGGGAGAACACTGAAGCTTTCTTT.

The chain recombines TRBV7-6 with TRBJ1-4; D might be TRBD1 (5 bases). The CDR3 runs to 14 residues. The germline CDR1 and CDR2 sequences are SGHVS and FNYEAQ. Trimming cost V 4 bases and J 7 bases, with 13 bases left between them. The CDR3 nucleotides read TGTGCCAGCAGCTGGGGGGGGGAGGCTGAAAAACTGTTTTTT. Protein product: CASSWGGEAEKLFF.

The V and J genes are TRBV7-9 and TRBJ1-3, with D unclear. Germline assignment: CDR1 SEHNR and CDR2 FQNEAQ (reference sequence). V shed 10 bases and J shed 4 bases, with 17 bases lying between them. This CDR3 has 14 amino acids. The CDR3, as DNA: TGTGCCATCCGCGGGGAAGGCGGAGGAAACACCATATATTTT. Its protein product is CAIRGEGGGNTIYF. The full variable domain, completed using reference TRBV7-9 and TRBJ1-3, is DTGVSQNPRHKITKRGQNVTFRCDPISEHNRLYWYRQTLGQGPEFLTYFQNEAQLEKSRLLSDRFSAERPKGSFSTLEIQRTEQGDSAMYLCAIRGEGGGNTIYFGEGSWLTVV.

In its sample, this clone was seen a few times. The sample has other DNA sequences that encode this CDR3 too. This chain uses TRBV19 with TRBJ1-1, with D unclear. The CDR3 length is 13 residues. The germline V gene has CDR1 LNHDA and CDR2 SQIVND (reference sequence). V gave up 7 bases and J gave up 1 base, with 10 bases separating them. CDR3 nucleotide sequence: TGTGCCAGTATTTTGGGCGCGAACACTGAAGCTTTCTTT. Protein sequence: CASILGANTEAFF.

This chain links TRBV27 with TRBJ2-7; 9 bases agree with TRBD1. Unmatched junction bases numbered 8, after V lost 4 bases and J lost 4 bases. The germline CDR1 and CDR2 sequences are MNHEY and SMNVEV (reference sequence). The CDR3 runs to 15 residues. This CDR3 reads CASSSRGTGPYEQYF. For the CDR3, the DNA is TGTGCCAGCAGTTCCCGCGGGACAGGGCCTTACGAGCAGTACTTC.

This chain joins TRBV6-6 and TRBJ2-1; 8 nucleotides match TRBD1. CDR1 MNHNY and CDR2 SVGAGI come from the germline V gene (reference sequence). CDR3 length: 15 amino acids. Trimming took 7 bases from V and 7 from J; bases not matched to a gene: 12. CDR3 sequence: CASTLQGGSLNEQFF. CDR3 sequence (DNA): TGTGCCAGCACTTTACAGGGGGGTTCCTTAAATGAGCAGTTCTTC.

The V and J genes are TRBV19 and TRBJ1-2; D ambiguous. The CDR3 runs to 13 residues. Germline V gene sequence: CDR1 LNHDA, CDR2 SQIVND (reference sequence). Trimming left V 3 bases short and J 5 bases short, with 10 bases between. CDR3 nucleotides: TGTGCCAGTAGTATGGAGGTGGGGTATGGCTACACCTTC. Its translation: CASSMEVGYGYTF. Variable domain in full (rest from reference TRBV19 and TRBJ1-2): DGGITQSPKYLFRKEGQNVTLSCEQNLNHDAMYWYRQDPGQGLRLIYYSQIVNDFQKGDIAEGYSVSREKKESFPLTVTSAQKNPTAFYLCASSMEVGYGYTFGSGTRLTVV.

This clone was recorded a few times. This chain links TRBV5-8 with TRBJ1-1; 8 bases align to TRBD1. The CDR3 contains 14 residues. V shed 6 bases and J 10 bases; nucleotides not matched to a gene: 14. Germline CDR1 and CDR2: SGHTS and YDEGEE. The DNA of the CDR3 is TGTGCCAGCACCCCTAGGGGCCAGGGGGCTGTAGCTTTCTTT. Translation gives CASTPRGQGAVAFF.

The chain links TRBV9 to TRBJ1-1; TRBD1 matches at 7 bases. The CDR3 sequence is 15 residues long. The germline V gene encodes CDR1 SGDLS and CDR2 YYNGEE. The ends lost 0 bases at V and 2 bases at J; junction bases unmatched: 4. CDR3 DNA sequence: TGTGCCAGCAGCGTAGAAGACAGGGAAAACACTGAAGCTTTCTTT. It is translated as CASSVEDRENTEAFF.

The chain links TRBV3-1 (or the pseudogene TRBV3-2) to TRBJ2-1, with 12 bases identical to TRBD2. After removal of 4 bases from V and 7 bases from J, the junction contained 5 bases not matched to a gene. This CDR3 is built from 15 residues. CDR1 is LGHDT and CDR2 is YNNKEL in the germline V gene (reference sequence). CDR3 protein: CASSPGTSGLNEQFF. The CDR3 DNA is TGTGCCAGCAGCCCCGGGACTAGCGGGTTAAATGAGCAGTTCTTC.

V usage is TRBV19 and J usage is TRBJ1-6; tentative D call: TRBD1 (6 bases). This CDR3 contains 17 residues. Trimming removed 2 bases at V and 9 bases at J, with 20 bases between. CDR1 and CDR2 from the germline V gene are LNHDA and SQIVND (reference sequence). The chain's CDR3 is CASSILPGQIIGSPLHF. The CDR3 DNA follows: TGTGCCAGTAGTATACTTCCGGGACAAATTATCGGTTCACCCCTCCACTTT.

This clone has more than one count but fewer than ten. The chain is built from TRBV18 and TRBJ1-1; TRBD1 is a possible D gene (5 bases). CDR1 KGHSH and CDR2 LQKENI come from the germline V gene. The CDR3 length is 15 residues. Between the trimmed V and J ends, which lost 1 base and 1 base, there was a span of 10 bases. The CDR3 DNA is TGTGCCAGCTCACCACAAGGCAGGGAGAACACTGAAGCTTTCTTT. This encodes CASSPQGRENTEAFF.

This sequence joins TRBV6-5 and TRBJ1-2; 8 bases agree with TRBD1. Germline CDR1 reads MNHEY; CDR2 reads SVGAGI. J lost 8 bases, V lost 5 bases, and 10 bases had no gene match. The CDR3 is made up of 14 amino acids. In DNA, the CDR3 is TGTGCCAGCAGTCCCGGACAGGGCCCTTTGGGCTACACCTTC. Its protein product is CASSPGQGPLGYTF.

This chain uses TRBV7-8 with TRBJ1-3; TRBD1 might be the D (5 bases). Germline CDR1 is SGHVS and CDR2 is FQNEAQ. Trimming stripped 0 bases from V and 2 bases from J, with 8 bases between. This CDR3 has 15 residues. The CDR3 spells CASSLAGGAGNTIYF. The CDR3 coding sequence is TGTGCCAGCAGCTTAGCGGGAGGGGCTGGAAACACCATATATTTT.

The CDR3 sequence: CASAERKYTDTQYF. The CDR3, as DNA: TGCGCCAGCGCGGAACGGAAGTACACAGATACGCAGTATTTT. This chain links TRBV5-1 with TRBJ2-3; D is undetermined. The germline V gene encodes CDR1 SGHRS and CDR2 YFSETQ. The CDR3 length is 14 residues. The V end was cut by 7 bases, the J end by 2 bases, with 14 bases between.

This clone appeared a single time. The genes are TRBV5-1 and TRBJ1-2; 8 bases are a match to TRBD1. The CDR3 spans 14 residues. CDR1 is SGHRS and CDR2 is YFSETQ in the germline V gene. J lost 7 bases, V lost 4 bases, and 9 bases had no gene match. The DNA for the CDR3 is TGCGCCAGCAGCCCGTTCAGGGGGCTGGGTGGCTACACCTTC. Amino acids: CASSPFRGLGGYTF.

CDR3 coding DNA: TGTGCCATCCGTAAAGGGGGAGAACTTGAAAAACTGTTTTTT. Protein sequence: CAIRKGGELEKLFF. The rearrangement links TRBV10-3 to TRBJ1-4; D perhaps matches TRBD1 (6 bases). The germline CDR1 and CDR2 sequences are ENHRY and SYGVKD. The V and J ends lost 8 bases and 7 bases respectively, with 17 bases between them. This CDR3 has 14 residues.

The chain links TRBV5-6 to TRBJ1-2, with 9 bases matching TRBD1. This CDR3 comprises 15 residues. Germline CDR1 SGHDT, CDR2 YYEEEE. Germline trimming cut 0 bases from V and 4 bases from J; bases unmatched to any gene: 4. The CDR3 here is CASSLVTGGLYGYTF. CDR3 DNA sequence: TGTGCCAGCAGCTTGGTAACAGGGGGCCTCTATGGCTACACCTTC.

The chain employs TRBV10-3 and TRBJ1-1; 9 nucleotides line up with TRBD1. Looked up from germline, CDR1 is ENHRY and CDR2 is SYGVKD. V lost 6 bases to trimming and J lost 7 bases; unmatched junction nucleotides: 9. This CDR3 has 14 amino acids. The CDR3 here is CAIRAGTGRNEAFF. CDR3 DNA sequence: TGTGCCATCAGGGCCGGGACAGGGCGAAATGAAGCTTTCTTT.

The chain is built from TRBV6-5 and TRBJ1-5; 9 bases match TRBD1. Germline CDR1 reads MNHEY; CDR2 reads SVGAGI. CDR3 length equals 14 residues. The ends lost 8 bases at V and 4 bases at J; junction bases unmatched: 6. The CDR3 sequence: CASPLTGGNQPQHF. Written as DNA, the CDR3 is TGTGCCAGCCCACTGACAGGGGGGAATCAGCCCCAGCATTTT.

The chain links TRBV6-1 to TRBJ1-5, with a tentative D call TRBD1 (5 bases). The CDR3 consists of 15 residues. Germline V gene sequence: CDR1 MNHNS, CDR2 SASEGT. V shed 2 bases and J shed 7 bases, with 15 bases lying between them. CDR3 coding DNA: TGTGCCAGCAGTGAATCGGTCGGGGGTTACCAGCCCCAGCATTTT. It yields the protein CASSESVGGYQPQHF.

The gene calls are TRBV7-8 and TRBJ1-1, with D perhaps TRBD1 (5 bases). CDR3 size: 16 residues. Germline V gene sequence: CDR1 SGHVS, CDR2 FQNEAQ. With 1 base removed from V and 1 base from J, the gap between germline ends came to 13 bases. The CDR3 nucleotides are TGTGCCAGCAGCTTAGGTGGGGTAAGGGGGAACACTGAAGCTTTCTTT. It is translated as CASSLGGVRGNTEAFF.

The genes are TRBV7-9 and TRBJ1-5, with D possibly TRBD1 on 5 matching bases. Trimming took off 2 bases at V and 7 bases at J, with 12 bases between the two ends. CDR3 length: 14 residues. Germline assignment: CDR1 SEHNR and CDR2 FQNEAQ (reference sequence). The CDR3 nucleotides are TGTGCCAGCAGCTTATCTGGGGGAGGACAGCCCCAGCATTTT. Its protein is CASSLSGGGQPQHF.

This CDR3 is CASSSRQGSYEQYV. In nucleotides, the CDR3 is TGTGCCAGCAGCTCTAGGCAGGGGAGCTACGAGCAGTACGTC. This chain connects TRBV11-2 to TRBJ2-7; tentative D call: TRBD1 (6 bases). Trimming pared 4 bases from V and 3 bases from J, leaving 13 bases between. This CDR3 contains 14 residues. Germline CDR1 and CDR2: SGHAT and FQNNGV.

CDR3 nucleotide sequence: TGTGCCAGCACCTTCGGGATCGGTCAGCCCCAGCATTTT. This sequence encodes CASTFGIGQPQHF. The genes are TRBV6-5 and TRBJ1-5; D gene ambiguous. The V gene lost 7 bases and the J gene lost 6 bases, with 13 bases spanning the gap. This CDR3 is 13 amino acids long. Germline CDR1 MNHEY, CDR2 SVGAGI.

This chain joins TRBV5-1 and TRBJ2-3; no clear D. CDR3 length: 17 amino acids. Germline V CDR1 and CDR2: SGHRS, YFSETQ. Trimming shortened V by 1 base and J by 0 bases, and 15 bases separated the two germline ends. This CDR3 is CASSLLPPPTSTDTQYF. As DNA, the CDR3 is TGCGCCAGCAGCTTGTTACCCCCTCCGACTAGCACAGATACGCAGTATTTT. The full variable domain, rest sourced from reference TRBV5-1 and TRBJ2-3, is KAGVTQTPRYLIKTRGQQVTLSCSPISGHRSVSWYQQTPGQGLQFLFEYFSETQRNKGNFPGRFSGRQFSNSRSEMNVSTLELGDSALYLCASSLLPPPTSTDTQYFGPGTRLTVL.

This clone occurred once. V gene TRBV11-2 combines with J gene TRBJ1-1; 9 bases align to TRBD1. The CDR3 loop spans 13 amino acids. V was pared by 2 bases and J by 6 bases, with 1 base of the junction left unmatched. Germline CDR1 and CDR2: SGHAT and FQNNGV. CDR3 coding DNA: TGTGCCAGCAGCTTAAGGGACAGGGCTGAAGCTTTCTTT. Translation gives CASSLRDRAEAFF.

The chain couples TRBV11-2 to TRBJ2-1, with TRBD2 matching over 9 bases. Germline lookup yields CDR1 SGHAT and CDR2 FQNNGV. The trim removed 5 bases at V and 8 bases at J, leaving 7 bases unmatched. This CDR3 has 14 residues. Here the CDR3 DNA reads TGTGCCAGCAGCCCGGCGGGAGGGCCCTATGAGCAGTTCTTC. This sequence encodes CASSPAGGPYEQFF.

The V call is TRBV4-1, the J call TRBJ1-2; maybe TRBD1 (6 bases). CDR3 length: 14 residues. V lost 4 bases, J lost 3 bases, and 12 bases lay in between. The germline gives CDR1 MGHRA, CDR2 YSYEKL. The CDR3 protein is CASSRTALYYGYTF. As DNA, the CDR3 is TGCGCCAGCAGCCGGACAGCATTATACTATGGCTACACCTTC.